These T cell receptor beta chains were read from a single sample in a study of shared clonotypes between healthy human individuals. Clones were read by immunoSEQ multiplex PCR, and TCRdb kept only the in-frame ones, dropping some. The sample includes 950,000 to 1,300,000 clones, around four fifths of them seen just once. The sequenced sample consisted of memory CD4+ T cells sorted from blood. These receptor sequences come from a man between 18 and 29 years old in good health. CDR3s include the opening cysteine and the closing phenylalanine or tryptophan. A D gene is named only where the DNA matches it firmly. Size tells how often a clone was seen (once, few, many) or the class of an expanded clone, and some rows leave it out.

J: TRBJ2-7
V: TRBV4-1
D: -
size: -
DNA: TGCGCCAGCAGCCAGGGACGGTCCTCCTACGAGCAGTACTTC
CDR3: CASSQGRSSYEQYF

J: TRBJ2-6
V: TRBV6-6
D: -
size: once
DNA: TGTGCCACCTCGGGGGGGGCCAACGTCCTGACTTTC
CDR3: CATSGGANVLTF

J: TRBJ2-1
V: TRBV9
D: TRBD1
size: few
DNA: TGTGCCAGCAGCGTATCTGGGACAGGGCGGAATGAGCAGTTCTTC
CDR3: CASSVSGTGRNEQFF

J: TRBJ2-7
V: TRBV10-3
D: -
size: -
DNA: TGTGCCATCAGTGAGGCCGACTACGAGCAGTACTTC
CDR3: CAISEADYEQYF

J: TRBJ2-3
V: TRBV5-1
D: -
size: -
DNA: TGCGCCAGCAGCAGATCGGACAAGGGGGCAGATACGCAGTATTTT
CDR3: CASSRSDKGADTQYF

J: TRBJ2-3
V: TRBV19
D: -
size: -
DNA: TGTGCCAGTAGTAATGGGCCGGCGCAGTATTTT
CDR3: CASSNGPAQYF

J: TRBJ2-2
V: TRBV5-1
D: -
size: -
DNA: TGCGCCAGCAGCTTGGCCTATAACACCGGGGAGCTGTTTTTT
CDR3: CASSLAYNTGELFF

J: TRBJ2-5
V: TRBV6-1
D: -
size: -
DNA: TGTGCCTCGGCAAGGCAAGAGACCCAGTACTTC
CDR3: CASARQETQYF

J: TRBJ2-1
V: TRBV19
D: -
size: -
DNA: TGTGCCAGTAGTATGCAGGCGGGCTCGGGCCATGAGCAGTTCTTC
CDR3: CASSMQAGSGHEQFF

J: TRBJ2-7
V: TRBV6-5
D: -
size: -
DNA: TGTGCCAGCAGTTACAAGGGTTCGGGGTCCTACGAGCAGTACTTC
CDR3: CASSYKGSGSYEQYF

J: TRBJ1-2
V: TRBV6-5
D: -
size: -
DNA: TGTGCCAGCAGTTACTCGACGGGGCGTCATGGCTACACCTTC
CDR3: CASSYSTGRHGYTF

J: TRBJ2-1
V: TRBV15
D: -
size: -
DNA: TGTGCCACCAGCAGAGAAGGGGACCCTTCCTACAATGAGCAGTTCTTC
CDR3: CATSREGDPSYNEQFF

J: TRBJ1-6
V: TRBV6-6
D: TRBD1
size: once
DNA: TGTGCCAGCAAGCCGGGACAGGGACCAACACCCCTCCACTTT
CDR3: CASKPGQGPTPLHF

J: TRBJ2-7
V: TRBV7-2
D: -
size: -
DNA: TGTGCCAGCAGCTTAGCACCCACCCACGAGCAGTACTTC
CDR3: CASSLAPTHEQYF

J: TRBJ2-3
V: TRBV5-6
D: -
size: few
DNA: TGTGCCAGCAGCTTGCCATACAACACAGATACGCAGTATTTT
CDR3: CASSLPYNTDTQYF

J: TRBJ1-2
V: TRBV6-5
D: -
size: -
DNA: TGTGCCAGCAGGGGGGACACCGGCTATGGCTACACCTTC
CDR3: CASRGDTGYGYTF

J: TRBJ2-1
V: TRBV9
D: TRBD2
size: -
DNA: TGTGCCAGCCGGGCGGGGGGCAATGAGCAGTTCTTC
CDR3: CASRAGGNEQFF

J: TRBJ2-1
V: TRBV7-2
D: -
size: -
DNA: TGTGCCAGCAGCTTAGACCGCTCTACAGAGCAGTTCTTC
CDR3: CASSLDRSTEQFF

J: TRBJ2-2
V: TRBV11-3
D: TRBD1
size: -
DNA: TGTGCCAGCAGCTCCGGGACAGGGCGCACCGGGGAGCTGTTTTTT
CDR3: CASSSGTGRTGELFF

J: TRBJ2-5
V: TRBV19
D: -
size: few
DNA: TGTGCCAGTCAAGGGGGAGGGAAAGAGACCCAGTACTTC
CDR3: CASQGGGKETQYF

J: TRBJ2-7
V: TRBV7-6
D: -
size: -
DNA: TGTGCCAGCAGCTTAGGGGATGGAGGGATGTACGAGCAGTACTTC
CDR3: CASSLGDGGMYEQYF

J: TRBJ2-5
V: TRBV5-5
D: -
size: -
DNA: TGTGCCAGCAGCTTTGCTGGGAGGGAGACCCAGTACTTC
CDR3: CASSFAGRETQYF

J: TRBJ1-6
V: TRBV18
D: TRBD1
size: few
DNA: TGTGCCAGCTCACCCGGGACAGGGGGAGATTCACCCCTCCACTTT
CDR3: CASSPGTGGDSPLHF

J: TRBJ1-2
V: TRBV18
D: -
size: -
DNA: TGTGCCAGCTCACCTAATTGGGGGGCCCCGAACTATGGCTACACCTTC
CDR3: CASSPNWGAPNYGYTF

J: TRBJ2-5
V: TRBV15
D: TRBD1
size: -
DNA: TGTGCCACCAGCAGAGACATGTTTAGTGACAGGGTTTTTGAGACCCAGTACTTC
CDR3: CATSRDMFSDRVFETQYF

J: TRBJ1-2
V: TRBV6-6
D: -
size: -
DNA: TGTGCCAGCAGTTACGAGGACTATGGCTACACCTTC
CDR3: CASSYEDYGYTF

J: TRBJ2-7
V: TRBV2
D: TRBD2
size: -
DNA: TGTGCCAGCAGGAGGGACTACCCATCCTACGAGCAGTACTTC
CDR3: CASRRDYPSYEQYF

J: TRBJ2-4
V: TRBV15
D: TRBD1
size: -
DNA: TGTGCCACCAGCAGAGAGGAGGACAGGATACTAGCCAAAAACATTCAGTACTTC
CDR3: CATSREEDRILAKNIQYF

J: TRBJ1-1
V: TRBV6-1
D: TRBD1
size: -
DNA: TGTGCCAGCAGGACGGGACAGAAAGCTTTCTTT
CDR3: CASRTGQKAFF

J: TRBJ2-5
V: TRBV7-9
D: TRBD1
size: -
DNA: TGTGCCAGCAGCTTAGGACAGGGTCGGCAAGAGACCCAGTACTTC
CDR3: CASSLGQGRQETQYF

J: TRBJ1-2
V: TRBV5-6
D: -
size: once
DNA: TGTGCCAGCAGCTCAACGGGTTTGGGGCGGGGCTATGGCTACACCTTC
CDR3: CASSSTGLGRGYGYTF

J: TRBJ1-2
V: TRBV6-5
D: -
size: few
DNA: TGTGCCAGCAGTTATGGCTATGGCTACACCTTC
CDR3: CASSYGYGYTF

J: TRBJ1-2
V: TRBV28
D: -
size: -
DNA: TGTGCCAGCAGCCCCGGACACGGGCGAGGAGGCTACACCTTC
CDR3: CASSPGHGRGGYTF

J: TRBJ2-5
V: TRBV6-1
D: TRBD1
size: few
DNA: TGTGCCAGCAGTAAGGGGGCAGGGGCGTGGGAGACCCAGTACTTC
CDR3: CASSKGAGAWETQYF

J: TRBJ1-4
V: TRBV5-5
D: TRBD1
size: -
DNA: TGTGCCAGCACCCGGGACAGGGTCCATGAAAAACTGTTTTTT
CDR3: CASTRDRVHEKLFF

J: TRBJ2-4
V: TRBV28
D: -
size: -
DNA: TGTGCCAGCTCCTTTGGGGGGGGCTTTCTAGCCAAAAACATTCAGTACTTC
CDR3: CASSFGGGFLAKNIQYF

J: TRBJ2-1
V: TRBV6-1
D: TRBD2
size: -
DNA: TGTGCCTCCCGGGTCGCGGGGGGCTACAATGAGCAGTTCTTC
CDR3: CASRVAGGYNEQFF

J: TRBJ2-7
V: TRBV7-2
D: TRBD2
size: once
DNA: TGTGCCAGCAGCCCAAGTAGCGGGAGTTTCCACGAGCAGTACTTC
CDR3: CASSPSSGSFHEQYF

J: TRBJ1-1
V: TRBV11-2
D: -
size: -
DNA: TGTGCCAGCAGCCCGGGGACATATACTGAAGCTTTCTTT
CDR3: CASSPGTYTEAFF

J: TRBJ2-7
V: TRBV18
D: TRBD2
size: once
DNA: TGTGCCAGCTCGCGGGTTGGGGGGGACGAGCAGTACTTC
CDR3: CASSRVGGDEQYF

J: TRBJ1-1
V: TRBV28
D: -
size: -
DNA: TGTGCCAGCAGCTCGATCACTGAAGCTTTCTTT
CDR3: CASSSITEAFF

J: TRBJ2-7
V: TRBV9
D: -
size: many
DNA: TGTGCCAGCAGCGTAGAATGGGGCCCCTCCTACGAGCAGTACTTC
CDR3: CASSVEWGPSYEQYF